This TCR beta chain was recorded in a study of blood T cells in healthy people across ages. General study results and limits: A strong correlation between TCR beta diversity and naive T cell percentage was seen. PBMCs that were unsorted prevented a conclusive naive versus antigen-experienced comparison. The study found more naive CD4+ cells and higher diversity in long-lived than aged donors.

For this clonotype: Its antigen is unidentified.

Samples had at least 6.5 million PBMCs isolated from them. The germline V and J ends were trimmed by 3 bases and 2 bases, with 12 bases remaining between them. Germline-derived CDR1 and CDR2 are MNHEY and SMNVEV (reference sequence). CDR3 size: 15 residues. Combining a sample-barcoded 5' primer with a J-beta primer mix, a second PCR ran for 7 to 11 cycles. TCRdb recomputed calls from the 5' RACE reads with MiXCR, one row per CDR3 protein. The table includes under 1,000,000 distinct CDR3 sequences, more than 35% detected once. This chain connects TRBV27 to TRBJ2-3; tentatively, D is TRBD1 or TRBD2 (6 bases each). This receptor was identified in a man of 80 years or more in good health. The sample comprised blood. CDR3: CASSFPGAVTDTQYF. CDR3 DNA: TGTGCCAGCAGTTTCCCGGGGGCAGTCACAGATACGCAGTATTTT.